The clone carrying this T cell receptor (beta chain) was found once. Authors' data handling: Scientists estimated how many nucleated cells there were by amplifying reference gene primers. Data came from immunoSEQ multiplex PCR; TCRdb stores just in-frame clones and leaves some out. V and J calls and clone size are those listed in that table; D and trimming were worked out from the DNA. The sample lists some 250,000 clones, around 80% occurring once. CDR1 is KGHDR and CDR2 is SFDVKD in the germline V gene. The length of the CDR3 is 16 residues. Trimming at V came to 3 bases and at J to 1 base, leaving 5 bases not matched to a gene. These data belong to a study of blood T cell repertoires in COVID-19. Study information: The samples span acute and convalescent COVID-19 from the United States, Italy and Spain. From T cells, B-cell-depleted T cells, or PBMCs came the material, which was cDNA or gDNA.

The sequence was obtained from a man aged 55 to 70 with acute or convalescent COVID-19. This chain joins TRBV24-1 and TRBJ2-7; 10 positions match TRBD2. The sample taken for sequencing was peripheral blood. CDR3: CATSDRAGGPSYEQYF. DNA for the CDR3: TGTGCCACCAGTGATCGAGCGGGAGGGCCTTCCTACGAGCAGTACTTC.